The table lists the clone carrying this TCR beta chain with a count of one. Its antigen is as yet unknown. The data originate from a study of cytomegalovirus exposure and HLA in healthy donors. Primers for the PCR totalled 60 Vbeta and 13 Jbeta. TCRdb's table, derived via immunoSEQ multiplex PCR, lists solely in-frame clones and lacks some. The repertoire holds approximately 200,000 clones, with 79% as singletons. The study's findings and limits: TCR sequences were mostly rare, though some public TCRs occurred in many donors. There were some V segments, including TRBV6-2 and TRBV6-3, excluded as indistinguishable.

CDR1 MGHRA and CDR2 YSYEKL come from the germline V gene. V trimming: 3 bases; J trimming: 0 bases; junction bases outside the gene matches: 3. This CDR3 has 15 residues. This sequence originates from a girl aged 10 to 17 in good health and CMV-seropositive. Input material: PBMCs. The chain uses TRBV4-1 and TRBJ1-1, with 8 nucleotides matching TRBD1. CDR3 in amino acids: CASSHPTGVNTEAFF. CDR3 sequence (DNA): TGCGCCAGCAGCCACCCGACAGGGGTGAACACTGAAGCTTTCTTT.